This is a list of T cell receptor beta chains from one sample in a study of early T cells in non-severe SARS-CoV-2 infection. In TCRdb, the 5' RACE reads were re-called with MiXCR into one record per CDR3 protein. The sample lists 65,000 to 95,000 distinct CDR3 sequences; approximately 12% were seen once. This specimen consisted of whole blood, obtained at baseline. These receptors were taken from an adult who was a healthcare worker with PCR-confirmed SARS-CoV-2 infection or an uninfected control (not recorded which). The donor label of this sample is uncertain. CDR3s include the opening cysteine and the closing phenylalanine or tryptophan.

v_gene	j_gene	CDR3aa
TRBV2	TRBJ2-7	CATKPDERYEQYF
TRBV6-5	TRBJ2-6	CASSYYGRTSGANVLTF
TRBV6-6	TRBJ1-4	CASSWDGTENEKLFF
TRBV25-1	TRBJ2-3	CASSGTSGFTDTQYF
TRBV7-3	TRBJ2-1	CASSNGWVRFGEQFF
TRBV6-2/TRBV6-3	TRBJ2-5	CASSVRLRLDQETQYF
TRBV27	TRBJ2-7	CASSLQAGASEQYF
TRBV20-1	TRBJ2-1	CSARAGLGYNEQFF
TRBV9	TRBJ2-7	CASSVSWGPTYEQYF
TRBV11-2	TRBJ2-2	CASSSPGLAENTGELFF
TRBV20-1	TRBJ2-7	CSAVSYEQYF
TRBV10-2	TRBJ1-2	CASRDPGFLNGYTF
TRBV2	TRBJ1-3	CASSEGGRTSGNTIYF
TRBV5-4	TRBJ1-1	CASSSPAGMNTEAFF
TRBV12-3/TRBV12-4	TRBJ2-7	CASSSGQNFYEQYF
TRBV5-1	TRBJ1-1	CASSFKAGGYAEAFF
TRBV3-1	TRBJ1-1	CASSHGGRGRNTEAFF
TRBV18	TRBJ2-5	CASSRQETQYF
TRBV6-1	TRBJ2-3	CASSEAARGDTQYF
TRBV4-2	TRBJ1-2	CASSQGLEGNEGYTF
TRBV20-1	TRBJ2-3	CSAPTTDTQYF
TRBV6-2/TRBV6-3	TRBJ1-2	CATRVFAGGDYGYTF
TRBV24-1	TRBJ1-5	CATSDLGRNQPQHF
TRBV11-2	TRBJ2-1	CASSSGLAGGTEEQFF
TRBV7-2	TRBJ2-7	CASSFSAGTGASYEQYF
TRBV12-3/TRBV12-4	TRBJ2-1	CASRDWRDNNEQFF
TRBV20-1	TRBJ2-1	CSARDLGLGFNEQFF
TRBV10-3	TRBJ2-5	CAISESAGGKETQYF
TRBV20-1	TRBJ2-7	CSATGGSYEQYF
TRBV28	TRBJ2-5	CASTEDSQETQYF
TRBV7-9	TRBJ2-1	CASSPRGGFYNEQFF
TRBV6-5	TRBJ2-2	CASSLQDGGGELFF
TRBV4-1	TRBJ2-7	CASSHLPILSYEQYF